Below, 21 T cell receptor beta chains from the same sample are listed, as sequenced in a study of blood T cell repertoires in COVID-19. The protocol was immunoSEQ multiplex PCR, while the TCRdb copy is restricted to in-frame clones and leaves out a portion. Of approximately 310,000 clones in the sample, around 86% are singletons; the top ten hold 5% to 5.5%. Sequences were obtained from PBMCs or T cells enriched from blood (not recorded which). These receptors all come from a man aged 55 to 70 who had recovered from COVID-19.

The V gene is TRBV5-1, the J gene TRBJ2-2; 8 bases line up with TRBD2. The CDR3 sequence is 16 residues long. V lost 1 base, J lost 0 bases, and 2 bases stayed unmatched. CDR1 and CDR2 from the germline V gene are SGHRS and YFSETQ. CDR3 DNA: TGCGCCAGCAGCTTGAGACTAGCGACGAACACCGGGGAGCTGTTTTTT. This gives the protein CASSLRLATNTGELFF.

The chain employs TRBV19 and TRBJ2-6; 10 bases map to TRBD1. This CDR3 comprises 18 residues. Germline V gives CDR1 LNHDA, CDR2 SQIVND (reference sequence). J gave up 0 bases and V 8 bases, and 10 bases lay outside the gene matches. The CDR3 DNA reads TGTGCCAGTGCTCTACCGGACAGGGGGGTCTCTGGGGCCAACGTCCTGACTTTC. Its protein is CASALPDRGVSGANVLTF. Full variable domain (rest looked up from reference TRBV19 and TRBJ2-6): DGGITQSPKYLFRKEGQNVTLSCEQNLNHDAMYWYRQDPGQGLRLIYYSQIVNDFQKGDIAEGYSVSREKKESFPLTVTSAQKNPTAFYLCASALPDRGVSGANVLTFGAGSRLTVL.

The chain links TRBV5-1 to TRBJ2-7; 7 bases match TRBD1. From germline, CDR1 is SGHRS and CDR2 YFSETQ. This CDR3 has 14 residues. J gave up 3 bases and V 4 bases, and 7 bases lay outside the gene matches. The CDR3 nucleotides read TGCGCCAGCAGCCCTGGACAGGCTAGCTACGAGCAGTACTTC. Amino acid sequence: CASSPGQASYEQYF.

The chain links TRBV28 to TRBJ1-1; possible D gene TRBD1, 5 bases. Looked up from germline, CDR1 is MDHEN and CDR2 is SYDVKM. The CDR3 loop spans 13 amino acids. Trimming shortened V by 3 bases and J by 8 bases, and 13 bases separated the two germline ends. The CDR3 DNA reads TGTGCCAGCAGTTTTGGAGGGGCGAAGGAAGCTTTCTTT. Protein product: CASSFGGAKEAFF.

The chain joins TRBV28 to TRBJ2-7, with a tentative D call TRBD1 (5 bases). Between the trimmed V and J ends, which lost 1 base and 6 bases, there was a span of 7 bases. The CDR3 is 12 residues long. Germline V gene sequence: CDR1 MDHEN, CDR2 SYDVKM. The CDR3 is CASSLLGAEQYF. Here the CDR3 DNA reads TGTGCCAGCAGTTTATTAGGGGCCGAGCAGTACTTC.

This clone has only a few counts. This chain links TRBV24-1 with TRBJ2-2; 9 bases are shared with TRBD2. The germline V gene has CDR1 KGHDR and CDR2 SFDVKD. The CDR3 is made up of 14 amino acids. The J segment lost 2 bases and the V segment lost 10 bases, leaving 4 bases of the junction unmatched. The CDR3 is CATRLAENTGELFF. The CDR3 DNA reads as TGTGCCACGCGACTAGCGGAAAACACCGGGGAGCTGTTTTTT.

CDR3 loop: CASSLSVPVDTQYF. CDR3 sequence (DNA): TGCGCCAGCAGCTTATCAGTTCCTGTGGATACGCAGTATTTT. The V and J genes are TRBV5-1 and TRBJ2-3, with D uncertain. The germline V and J ends were trimmed by 2 bases and 6 bases, with 13 bases remaining between them. The CDR3 totals 14 residues. Per the germline V gene, CDR1 is SGHRS and CDR2 is YFSETQ.

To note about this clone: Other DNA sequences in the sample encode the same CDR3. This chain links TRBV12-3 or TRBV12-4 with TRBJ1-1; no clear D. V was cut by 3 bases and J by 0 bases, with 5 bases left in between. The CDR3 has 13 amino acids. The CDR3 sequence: CASSFQVNTEAFF. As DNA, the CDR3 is TGTGCCAGCAGTTTCCAGGTGAACACTGAAGCTTTCTTT.

This CDR3 is CASSLDRGYEQYF. The CDR3 DNA is TGTGCCAGCAGCTTGGACAGGGGATACGAGCAGTACTTC. The V gene is TRBV5-5, the J gene TRBJ2-7, with 7 positions matching TRBD1. The CDR3 spans 13 residues. Germline V gene lookup returns CDR1 SGHKS and CDR2 YYEKEE (reference sequence). V shed 0 bases and J 4 bases; nucleotides not matched to a gene: 1. Using reference TRBV5-5 and TRBJ2-7 for the parts outside the CDR3, the full variable domain is DAGVTQSPTHLIKTRGQQVTLRCSPISGHKSVSWYQQVLGQGPQFIFQYYEKEERGRGNFPDRFSARQFPNYSSELNVNALLLGDSALYLCASSLDRGYEQYFGPGTRLTVT.

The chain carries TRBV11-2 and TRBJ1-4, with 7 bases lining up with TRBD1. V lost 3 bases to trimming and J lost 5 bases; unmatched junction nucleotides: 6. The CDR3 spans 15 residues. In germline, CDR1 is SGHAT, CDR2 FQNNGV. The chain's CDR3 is CASSLYRGKNEKLFF. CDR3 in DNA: TGTGCCAGCAGCTTGTACAGGGGAAAAAATGAAAAACTGTTTTTT.

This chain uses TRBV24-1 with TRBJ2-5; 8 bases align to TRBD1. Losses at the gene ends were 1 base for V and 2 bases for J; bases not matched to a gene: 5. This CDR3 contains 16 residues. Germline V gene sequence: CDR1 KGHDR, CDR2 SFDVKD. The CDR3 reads CATSDFGTGHQETQYF. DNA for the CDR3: TGTGCCACCAGTGATTTTGGGACAGGCCATCAAGAGACCCAGTACTTC.

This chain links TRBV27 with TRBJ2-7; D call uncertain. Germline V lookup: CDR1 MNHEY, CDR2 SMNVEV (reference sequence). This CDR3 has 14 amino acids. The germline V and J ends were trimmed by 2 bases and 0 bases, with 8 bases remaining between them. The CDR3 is CASSLEISSYEQYF. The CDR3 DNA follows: TGTGCCAGCAGTTTAGAGATAAGCTCCTACGAGCAGTACTTC.

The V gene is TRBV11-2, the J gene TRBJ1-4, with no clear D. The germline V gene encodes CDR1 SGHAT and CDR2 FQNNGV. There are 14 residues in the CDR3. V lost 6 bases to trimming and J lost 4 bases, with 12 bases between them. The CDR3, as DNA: TGTGCCAGCAGGATACAGCCGATTAATGAAAAACTGTTTTTT. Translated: CASRIQPINEKLFF.

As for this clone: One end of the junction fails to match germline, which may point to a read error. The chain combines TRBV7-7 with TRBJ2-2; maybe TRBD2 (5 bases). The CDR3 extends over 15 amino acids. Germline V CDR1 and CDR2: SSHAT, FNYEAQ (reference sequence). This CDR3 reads CASSLGPLGGGELFF. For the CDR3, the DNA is TGTGCTAGCAGCTTAGGCCCACTAGGTGGCGGGGAGCTGTTTTTT.

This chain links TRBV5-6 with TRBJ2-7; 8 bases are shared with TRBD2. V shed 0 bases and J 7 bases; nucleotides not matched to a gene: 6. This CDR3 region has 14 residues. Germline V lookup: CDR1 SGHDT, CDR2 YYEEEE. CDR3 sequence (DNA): TGTGCCAGCAGCTTGGCGGGAGGGCCTAGGGAGCAGTACTTC. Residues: CASSLAGGPREQYF.

The CDR3 region has the DNA TGTGCCAGCAGCGCGGGGGCCCCAGCTCGGGGGGGCACTGAAGCTTTCTTT. This encodes CASSAGAPARGGTEAFF. J is TRBJ1-1 and V is TRBV7-6, with D perhaps matching TRBD1 (6 bases). Germline loops: CDR1 SGHVS, CDR2 FNYEAQ. Trimming cost V 5 bases and J 4 bases, with 23 bases left between them. This CDR3 is built from 17 residues. Full variable domain (outside the CDR3, taken from reference TRBV7-6 and TRBJ1-1): GAGVSQSPRYKVTKRGQDVALRCDPISGHVSLYWYRQALGQGPEFLTYFNYEAQQDKSGLPNDRFSAERPEGSISTLTIQRTEQRDSAMYRCASSAGAPARGGTEAFFGQGTRLTVV.

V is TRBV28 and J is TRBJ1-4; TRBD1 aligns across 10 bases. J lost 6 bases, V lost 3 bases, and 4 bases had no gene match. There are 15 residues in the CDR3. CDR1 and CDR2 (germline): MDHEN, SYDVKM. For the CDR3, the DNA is TGTGCCAGCAGTTTCATCGGGACAGGGGATGAAAAACTGTTTTTT. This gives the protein CASSFIGTGDEKLFF.

CDR3 DNA: TGTGCCAGTAGTAAAGCGGGGACCACAGATACGCAGTATTTT. Translating it yields CASSKAGTTDTQYF. The chain links TRBV19 to TRBJ2-3; 7 positions match TRBD2. In germline, CDR1 is LNHDA, CDR2 SQIVND (reference sequence). Losses at the gene ends were 4 bases for V and 2 bases for J; bases not matched to a gene: 3. This CDR3 spans 14 amino acids.

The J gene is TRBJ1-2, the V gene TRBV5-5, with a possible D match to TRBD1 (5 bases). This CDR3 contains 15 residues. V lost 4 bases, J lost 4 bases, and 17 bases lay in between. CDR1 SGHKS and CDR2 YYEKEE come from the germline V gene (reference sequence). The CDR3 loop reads CASSAGPAGVYGYTF. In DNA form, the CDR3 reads TGTGCCAGCAGCGCGGGCCCCGCGGGGGTCTATGGCTACACCTTC.

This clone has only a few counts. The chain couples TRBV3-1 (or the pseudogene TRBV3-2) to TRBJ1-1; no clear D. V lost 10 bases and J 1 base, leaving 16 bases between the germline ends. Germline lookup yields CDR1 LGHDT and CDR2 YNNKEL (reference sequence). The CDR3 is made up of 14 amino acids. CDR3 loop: CATRPGGSNTEAFF. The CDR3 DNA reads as TGTGCCACTCGACCCGGCGGGTCGAACACTGAAGCTTTCTTT.

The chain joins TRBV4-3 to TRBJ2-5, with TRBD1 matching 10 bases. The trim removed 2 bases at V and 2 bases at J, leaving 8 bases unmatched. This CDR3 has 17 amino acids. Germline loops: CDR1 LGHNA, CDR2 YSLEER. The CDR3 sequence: CASSQRIRDRGQETQYF. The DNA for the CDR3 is TGCGCCAGCAGCCAACGAATCCGGGACAGGGGTCAAGAGACCCAGTACTTC.